Shown below are 23 T cell receptor beta chains from a single sample sequenced in a study of T cells in localized non-small cell lung cancer. The method was immunoSEQ multiplex PCR; TCRdb's version includes in-frame clones alone and lacks a portion of them. Altogether 5,000 to 6,500 clones are present, about 28% being singletons, with the ten largest covering roughly 5.3%. This specimen consisted of lung tumor tissue, obtained before any cancer treatment. The receptors stem from a female donor of 60 years or more with stage I lung adenocarcinoma.

The chain uses TRBV30 and TRBJ2-3, with 10 bases fitting TRBD2. V shed 1 base and J 9 bases; nucleotides not matched to a gene: 7. Per germline, CDR1 GTSNPN and CDR2 SVGIG (reference sequence). The CDR3 runs 14 residues. The DNA for the CDR3 is TGTGCCTGGAGTGAGGTAGCGGGAGGAGGGACGCAGTATTTT. Encoded protein: CAWSEVAGGGTQYF.

This clone has just a few counts. The chain uses TRBV11-3 and TRBJ2-5; D is possibly TRBD2 (5 bases). Trimming left V 2 bases short and J 0 bases short, with 10 bases between. The CDR3 length is 15 residues. Per the germline V gene, CDR1 is SGHNT and CDR2 is YENEEA. CDR3 DNA sequence: TGTGCCAGCAGCTTAAACCCGGGGTACCAAGAGACCCAGTACTTC. Translating gives CASSLNPGYQETQYF.

This clone is labeled medium-sized (0.01 to 0.1%). The chain is built from TRBV7-6 and TRBJ1-1, with D possibly TRBD1 on 5 matching bases. The CDR3 loop spans 14 amino acids. The germline gives CDR1 SGHVS, CDR2 FNYEAQ. Trimming cost V 1 base and J 9 bases, with 15 bases left between them. The CDR3 here is CASSLGDSVGQAFF. The CDR3 nucleotides are TGTGCCAGCAGCTTAGGAGACAGCGTTGGGCAAGCTTTCTTT.

Concerning this clone: A read error may produce the germline difference seen at one junction end. The gene calls are TRBV4-1 and TRBJ2-3; TRBD1 or TRBD2 may be the D gene (6 bases each). This CDR3 is built from 17 residues. The V gene's germline CDR1 is MGHRA and CDR2 YSYEKL. CDR3 region: CASSQDIRGRGTDTQYF. CDR3 coding DNA: TGCGCCAGCAGTCAAGATATCCGGGGGCGAGGCACAGATACGCAGTATTTT.

V gene TRBV6-8 combines with J gene TRBJ2-5; TRBD2 might be the D (6 bases). Between the trimmed V and J ends, which lost 4 bases and 3 bases, there was a span of 18 bases. The CDR3 length is 16 residues. From germline, CDR1 is MNHGY and CDR2 SAAAGT. For the CDR3, the DNA is TGTGCCAGCAGTTTCTGGGTTCGGGGGAGAGAAGAGACCCAGTACTTC. Translated: CASSFWVRGREETQYF.

This clone was counted between two and nine times. This chain links TRBV1 with TRBJ2-2. TRBV1 is described as a pseudogene. This CDR3 comprises 16 residues. CDR3 sequence: CASSQDGAGNTGELFF. Written as DNA, the CDR3 is TGCGCCAGCAGCCAAGATGGGGCGGGCAACACCGGGGAGCTGTTTTTT.

This chain uses TRBV6-7 with TRBJ1-6; a possible D gene is TRBD1 (5 bases). TRBV6-7 is sorted into the ORF group, with uncertain function. V lost 5 bases and J lost 15, with 11 bases in between. The CDR3 covers 11 residues. CDR3 coding DNA: TGTGCCAGCAGTGGGACGTTGGTCCTCCACTTT. Residues: CASSGTLVLHF.

V is TRBV5-1 and J is TRBJ2-2; 7 bases align to TRBD1. The CDR3 covers 15 residues. With 0 bases clipped from V and 4 bases from J, the junction kept 3 bases outside the gene matches. Looked up from germline, CDR1 is SGHRS and CDR2 is YFSETQ. CDR3 sequence (DNA): TGCGCCAGCAGCTTGGGAGGGGGCGTCACCGGGGAGCTGTTTTTT. This codes for CASSLGGGVTGELFF.

The gene calls are TRBV15 and TRBJ2-3; TRBD2 matches 11 bases. V lost 3 bases, J lost 5 bases, and 13 bases stayed unmatched. The germline CDR1 and CDR2 sequences are LNHNV and YYDKDF (reference sequence). This CDR3 region has 18 residues. CDR3 in amino acids: CATSSTRTSGRTVDTQYF. CDR3 bases: TGTGCCACCAGCAGCACCAGGACTAGCGGGCGGACAGTAGATACGCAGTATTTT. The full variable domain, with the rest looked up from reference TRBV15 and TRBJ2-3, is DAMVIQNPRYQVTQFGKPVTLSCSQTLNHNVMYWYQQKSSQAPKLLFHYYDKDFNNEADTPDNFQSRRPNTSFCFLDIRSPGLGDTAMYLCATSSTRTSGRTVDTQYFGPGTRLTVL.

This clone appeared a few times. This chain joins TRBV6-8 and TRBJ2-2, with 8 bases matching TRBD1. J gave up 0 bases and V 10 bases, and 4 bases lay outside the gene matches. CDR3 length: 14 amino acids. CDR1 is MNHGY and CDR2 is SAAAGT in the germline V gene. The DNA for the CDR3 is TGTGCCACCGGGACAGGAACGAACACCGGGGAGCTGTTTTTT. Amino acids: CATGTGTNTGELFF.

This clone was recorded a few times. V and J are TRBV30 and TRBJ1-4, with D unresolved. Per the germline V gene, CDR1 is GTSNPN and CDR2 is SVGIG (reference sequence). Trimming pared 0 bases from V and 8 bases from J, leaving 13 bases between. The CDR3 has 14 residues. The DNA of the CDR3 is TGTGCCTGGAGTGTTTCTTCTAATGGCGAAAAACTGTTTTTT. This gives the protein CAWSVSSNGEKLFF.

The chain joins TRBV4-1 to TRBJ2-3; 7 nucleotides match TRBD2. Trimming cost V 4 bases and J 5 bases; bases outside gene matches: 6. CDR1 and CDR2 from the germline V gene are MGHRA and YSYEKL. This CDR3 has 14 residues. The CDR3: CASSRGEGKDTQYF. The CDR3 DNA follows: TGCGCCAGCAGCCGGGGGGAGGGAAAAGATACGCAGTATTTT.

By share, this clone ranks as medium-sized. An end of the junction does not agree with germline; a read error may underlie this. The chain recombines TRBV11-3 with TRBJ2-4; no clear D gene. Per the germline V gene, CDR1 is SGHNT and CDR2 is YENEEA. CDR3 length: 18 amino acids. The CDR3 DNA is TGTGCTAGCAGCTTTACCACCGGTGGGGAACTAGCCAAAAACATTCAGTACTTC. It is translated as CASSFTTGGELAKNIQYF.

This clone was picked up a small number of times. The DNA of the CDR3 is TGTGCCAGCAGCTTAGTAAGGGGGTCAGGAGGCGAGCAGTACTTC. Translated: CASSLVRGSGGEQYF. J is TRBJ2-7 and V is TRBV11-3; perhaps TRBD1 as D (6 bases). Germline CDR1 SGHNT, CDR2 YENEEA. The CDR3 has 15 residues. Trimming removed 1 base at V and 6 bases at J, with 16 bases between.

Only a few counts were recorded for this clone. This sequence joins TRBV2 and TRBJ2-1; 9 bases map to TRBD1. V was pared by 8 bases and J by 4 bases, with 6 bases of the junction left unmatched. Germline assignment: CDR1 SNHLY and CDR2 FYNNEI. The CDR3 has 14 amino acids. The DNA for the CDR3 is TGTGCCAGCCAGGGGACAGGGTCTTACAATGAGCAGTTCTTC. It translates to CASQGTGSYNEQFF.

The rearrangement uses TRBV19 and TRBJ2-2; D is possibly TRBD1 (5 bases). In germline, CDR1 is LNHDA, CDR2 SQIVND (reference sequence). This CDR3 comprises 14 residues. The V end was cut by 6 bases, the J end by 3 bases, with 11 bases between. This CDR3 reads CASSQKGDTGELFF. CDR3 sequence (DNA): TGTGCCAGTAGCCAAAAAGGGGACACCGGGGAGCTGTTTTTT.

V is TRBV28 and J is TRBJ2-7, with 9 nucleotides matching TRBD1. V shed 9 bases, J shed 1 base, and the junction held 10 bases outside the gene matches. The CDR3 is 15 residues long. Germline V gene data show CDR1 as MDHEN and CDR2 as SYDVKM. DNA for the CDR3: TGTGCCAGTTTACGACCCGGGACAGGGTCCTACGAGCAGTACTTC. Protein product: CASLRPGTGSYEQYF.

CDR3 coding DNA: TGTGCCAGCAGTGAATATAGGGACACCGGGGAGCTGTTTTTT. This gives the protein CASSEYRDTGELFF. The J gene is TRBJ2-2, the V gene TRBV25-1; D is uncertain. This CDR3 contains 14 residues. Trimming stripped 0 bases from V and 3 bases from J, with 5 bases between. Germline lookup yields CDR1 MGHDK and CDR2 SYGVNS.

J is TRBJ2-2 and V is TRBV10-2; D remains unclear. The V end lost 6 bases, the J end lost 6 bases, and 8 bases lay between the germline ends. The CDR3 extends over 12 amino acids. Germline values: CDR1 WSHSY, CDR2 SAAADI. The CDR3 sequence: CASSRTAGELFF. The CDR3 nucleotides are TGCGCCAGCAGCCGAACCGCCGGGGAGCTGTTTTTT.

There are a few counts of this clone. The genes are TRBV6-7 and TRBJ2-7; 8 nucleotides match TRBD2. TRBV6-7 is classed as an ORF, of uncertain function. The CDR3 runs 16 residues. J lost 4 bases, V lost 6 bases, and 14 bases had no gene match. CDR3 in amino acids: CASRLKLADSRYEQYF. In DNA form, the CDR3 reads TGTGCCAGCAGGCTTAAACTAGCGGATTCCCGTTACGAGCAGTACTTC.

V gene TRBV19 combines with J gene TRBJ1-5; D is ambiguous. This CDR3 is built from 15 residues. Germline CDR1 reads LNHDA; CDR2 reads SQIVND (reference sequence). V was clipped by 6 bases and J by 1 base, with 13 bases between them. The CDR3 sequence: CASRPLEGSNQPQHF. Here the CDR3 DNA reads TGTGCCAGTAGACCCTTGGAGGGAAGCAATCAGCCCCAGCATTTT. Drawing the rest from reference TRBV19 and TRBJ1-5, the complete variable domain is DGGITQSPKYLFRKEGQNVTLSCEQNLNHDAMYWYRQDPGQGLRLIYYSQIVNDFQKGDIAEGYSVSREKKESFPLTVTSAQKNPTAFYLCASRPLEGSNQPQHFGDGTRLSIL.

The chain combines TRBV19 with TRBJ2-1, with 11 bases that match TRBD2. J was trimmed by 7 bases and V by 7 bases; bases with no gene match: 9. Germline loops: CDR1 LNHDA, CDR2 SQIVND (reference sequence). This CDR3 region has 15 residues. CDR3 nucleotide sequence: TGTGCCAGTATGAAACTAGCGGGAGTGTCAAATGAGCAGTTCTTC. As protein: CASMKLAGVSNEQFF.

The V and J genes are TRBV28 and TRBJ2-2; a weak D match, TRBD2 (5 bases). V dropped 6 bases and J dropped 1 base, with 9 bases sitting between them. The germline V gene has CDR1 MDHEN and CDR2 SYDVKM. The CDR3 covers 14 residues. CDR3 coding DNA: TGTGCCAGCAGAGAGGGAATGAACACCGGGGAGCTGTTTTTT. As protein: CASREGMNTGELFF.